A single sample gave rise to the 30 T cell receptor beta chains below, sequenced in a study of radiotherapy plus CTLA-4 blockade in lung cancer. Only in-frame clones appear in the TCRdb table, and some are missing; sequencing was by immunoSEQ multiplex PCR. The table has about 94,000 clones, roughly 80% seen once; the top ten hold 25%. The sequenced sample was peripheral blood, obtained from a patient treated with radiotherapy plus ipilimumab. Receptors were obtained from a human donor with non-small cell lung cancer that progressed on radiotherapy plus ipilimumab.

For the CDR3, the DNA is TGTGCCAGCAGTATCGGGACAGGGGCCGGCACTGAAGCTTTCTTT. Protein: CASSIGTGAGTEAFF. The V gene is TRBV28, the J gene TRBJ1-1, with 10 positions matching TRBD1. Per the germline V gene, CDR1 is MDHEN and CDR2 is SYDVKM. Germline trimming cut 5 bases from V and 4 bases from J; bases unmatched to any gene: 7. The CDR3 extends over 15 amino acids.

CDR3 amino acids: CASSRPTGDNTEAFF. In nucleotides, the CDR3 is TGTGCCAGCAGTCGACCTACAGGTGACAACACTGAAGCTTTCTTT. This chain uses TRBV4-2 with TRBJ1-1; D is possibly TRBD1 (5 bases). CDR1 and CDR2 (germline): LGHNA, YNFKEQ. Trimming left V 6 bases short and J 2 bases short, with 16 bases between. The CDR3 is 15 residues long.

The chain couples TRBV7-8 to TRBJ1-2; D remains unclear. Germline-derived CDR1 and CDR2 are SGHVS and FQNEAQ. The V end lost 0 bases, the J end lost 2 bases, and 7 bases lay between the germline ends. There are 14 residues in the CDR3. As DNA, the CDR3 is TGTGCCAGCAGCTTAGCGGCAGGCAACTATGGCTACACCTTC. Translation gives CASSLAAGNYGYTF. Filled out from reference TRBV7-8 and TRBJ1-2, the complete variable domain reads GAGVSQSPRYKVAKRGQDVALRCDPISGHVSLFWYQQALGQGPEFLTYFQNEAQLDKSGLPSDRFFAERPEGSVSTLKIQRTQQEDSAVYLCASSLAAGNYGYTFGSGTRLTVV.

The chain recombines TRBV9 with TRBJ1-2; maybe TRBD1 (6 bases). The CDR3 is 17 amino acids. Germline V gene data show CDR1 as SGDLS and CDR2 as YYNGEE. Trimming shortened V by 4 bases and J by 8 bases, and 27 bases separated the two germline ends. CDR3 protein: CASSLGSGGEGSRGYTF. CDR3 bases: TGTGCCAGCAGCCTAGGGTCCGGGGGCGAAGGGTCAAGGGGCTACACCTTC.

This chain uses TRBV7-9 with TRBJ1-2; D may be TRBD1 (5 bases). V was cut by 4 bases and J by 4 bases, with 16 bases left in between. This CDR3 comprises 15 residues. Germline V gene lookup returns CDR1 SEHNR and CDR2 FQNEAQ (reference sequence). In nucleotides, the CDR3 is TGTGCCAGCAGCTCCGCAGGAAGGGGCGCCTATGGCTACACCTTC. This encodes CASSSAGRGAYGYTF.

The V and J genes are TRBV9 and TRBJ2-3, with TRBD1 matching over 12 bases. Germline CDR1 is SGDLS and CDR2 is YYNGEE. V was clipped by 4 bases and J by 0 bases; unmatched bases: 9. The CDR3 has 18 residues. CDR3 protein: CASSRDRGLMPSTDTQYF. DNA of the CDR3: TGTGCCAGCAGCCGGGACAGGGGGCTTATGCCTAGCACAGATACGCAGTATTTT.

The J gene is TRBJ2-3, the V gene TRBV12-5; no definite D call. The CDR3 totals 15 residues. The V end lost 5 bases, the J end lost 3 bases, and 15 bases lay between the germline ends. The germline V gene encodes CDR1 LGHNT and CDR2 FRNRAP. The CDR3 sequence is CASGPLGSETDTQYF. CDR3 in DNA: TGTGCTAGTGGTCCCCTCGGGTCGGAAACAGATACGCAGTATTTT. The full variable domain, rest sourced from reference TRBV12-5 and TRBJ2-3, is DARVTQTPRHKVTEMGQEVTMRCQPILGHNTVFWYRQTMMQGLELLAYFRNRAPLDDSGMPKDRFSAEMPDATLATLKIQPSEPRDSAVYFCASGPLGSETDTQYFGPGTRLTVL.

The CDR3 here is CASVSSGGHMNTEAFF. The CDR3, as DNA: TGTGCCAGCGTCTCAAGCGGGGGACACATGAACACTGAAGCTTTCTTT. V usage is TRBV2 and J usage is TRBJ1-1; D is possibly TRBD1 (6 bases). Germline CDR1 SNHLY, CDR2 FYNNEI. This CDR3 region has 16 residues. V lost 8 bases to trimming and J lost 0 bases, with 19 bases between them.

The V call is TRBV21-1, the J call TRBJ2-7. TRBV21-1 is a pseudogene. There are 14 residues in the CDR3. The CDR3 nucleotides are TGTGCCAGCAGCAAAGTTGGCTTCACCTACGAGCAGTACGTC. Its protein product is CASSKVGFTYEQYV.

The V call is TRBV7-3, the J call TRBJ2-1; 7 bases are shared with TRBD2. The CDR3 has 14 amino acids. Germline CDR1 SGHTA, CDR2 FQGTGA. V dropped 2 bases and J dropped 5; count of bases not matched to a gene: 3. In nucleotides, the CDR3 is TGTGCCAGCAGCTTATCGGCGGGAGACAATGAGCAGTTCTTC. It yields the protein CASSLSAGDNEQFF.

This clone is medium-sized by share. The rearrangement joins TRBV10-3 to TRBJ2-7, with 8 bases lining up with TRBD1. The CDR3 consists of 14 residues. With V trimmed by 2 bases and J by 6 bases, 6 bases remained unmatched. The germline gives CDR1 ENHRY, CDR2 SYGVKD. In DNA form, the CDR3 reads TGTGCCATCAGTGAGGGCAGGGGGCTTTTCGAGCAGTACGTC. Translated: CAISEGRGLFEQYV.

This sequence joins TRBV10-2 and TRBJ2-7; a possible D gene is TRBD1 (6 bases). The CDR3 spans 15 residues. Germline CDR1 WSHSY, CDR2 SAAADI. Trimming took 4 bases from V and 5 from J, leaving 18 bases between them. CDR3 sequence reads: CASSGGQRIGHEQYV. The CDR3 DNA reads as TGCGCCAGCAGTGGGGGGCAGCGGATCGGGCACGAGCAGTACGTC.

V usage is TRBV5-1 and J usage is TRBJ1-1; TRBD1 might be the D (5 bases). Germline CDR1 SGHRS, CDR2 YFSETQ. With 4 bases removed from V and 5 bases from J, the gap between germline ends came to 15 bases. The CDR3 has 14 amino acids. CDR3 bases: TGCGCCAGCAGCCCCCAGGGCGGGGAAACTGAAGCTTTCTTT. Protein product: CASSPQGGETEAFF.

This chain links TRBV6-1 with TRBJ1-2; D might be TRBD1 (6 bases). The germline V and J ends were trimmed by 6 bases and 4 bases, with 18 bases remaining between them. Germline V gene data show CDR1 as MNHNS and CDR2 as SASEGT. The CDR3 covers 15 residues. CDR3 loop: CASREQGGKFYGYTF. CDR3 nucleotides: TGTGCCAGCAGGGAACAGGGAGGAAAGTTCTATGGCTACACCTTC.

The chain has TRBV5-8 and TRBJ2-3, with 10 bases identical to TRBD1. This CDR3 region has 18 residues. The junction had 12 bases not matched to a gene; V was cut back by 4 bases and J by 1 base. Germline V gene lookup returns CDR1 SGHTS and CDR2 YDEGEE. For the CDR3, the DNA is TGTGCCAGCAGCCTAACGCGACAGGGGGCGTTCGGCACAGATACGCAGTATTTT. Translation: CASSLTRQGAFGTDTQYF.

V gene TRBV7-8 combines with J gene TRBJ1-3; no clear D gene. Germline loops: CDR1 SGHVS, CDR2 FQNEAQ. CDR3 size: 15 residues. With 5 bases removed from V and 0 bases from J, the gap between germline ends came to 11 bases. CDR3 in DNA: TGTGCCAGCAGCCAGATACAGAGCTCTGGAAACACCATATATTTT. Its protein product is CASSQIQSSGNTIYF.

This clone showed up just once. The chain carries TRBV12-5 and TRBJ1-1, with D unclear. The V gene's germline CDR1 is LGHNT and CDR2 FRNRAP. Trimming cost V 0 bases and J 0 bases, with 8 bases left between them. The CDR3 sequence is 15 residues long. CDR3 region: CASGLVLGMNTEAFF. Here the CDR3 DNA reads TGTGCTAGTGGTTTGGTACTAGGGATGAACACTGAAGCTTTCTTT.

This CDR3 is CATQQGDYGYTF. The CDR3 DNA sequence: TGTGCCACGCAACAGGGTGACTATGGCTACACCTTC. The V call is TRBV19, the J call TRBJ1-2; tentative D call: TRBD1 (6 bases). The CDR3 extends over 12 amino acids. Between the trimmed V and J ends, which lost 10 bases and 3 bases, there was a span of 12 bases. Looked up from germline, CDR1 is LNHDA and CDR2 is SQIVND (reference sequence).

The chain combines TRBV9 with TRBJ2-5; D is unclear. The DNA matches TRBJ2-7 better at its end, which makes the J call doubtful. The germline CDR1 and CDR2 sequences are SGDLS and YYNGEE. The CDR3 is 13 amino acids. The CDR3 is CASSEGSIREQYF. CDR3 DNA: TGTGCCAGCAGCGAGGGCTCAATTCGCGAGCAGTACTTC.

The chain employs TRBV27 and TRBJ2-7; 8 bases are shared with TRBD2. The CDR3 covers 14 residues. V shed 6 bases and J 7 bases; nucleotides not matched to a gene: 11. CDR1 is MNHEY and CDR2 is SMNVEV in the germline V gene (reference sequence). The CDR3 DNA sequence: TGTGCCAGCAGGCGGAGTAGCGGGACACCTGAGCAGTACTTC. Amino acid sequence: CASRRSSGTPEQYF.

This clone was detected only once. This chain joins TRBV7-9 and TRBJ2-1, with a possible D match to TRBD2 (5 bases). CDR1 SEHNR and CDR2 FQNEAQ come from the germline V gene (reference sequence). V shed 6 bases and J shed 4 bases, with 19 bases lying between them. The CDR3 covers 16 residues. CDR3 region: CASSPYLEDPYNEQFF. For the CDR3, the DNA is TGTGCCAGCAGTCCCTATCTGGAGGACCCTTACAATGAGCAGTTCTTC.

This sequence joins TRBV7-9 and TRBJ2-1; 7 bases are a match to TRBD1. This CDR3 comprises 15 residues. Looked up from germline, CDR1 is SEHNR and CDR2 is FQNEAQ (reference sequence). The J segment lost 8 bases and the V segment lost 5 bases, leaving 12 bases of the junction unmatched. The CDR3: CASSPWDSEGDEQFF. In DNA form, the CDR3 reads TGTGCCAGCAGCCCCTGGGACAGCGAAGGCGATGAGCAGTTCTTC. The full variable domain, its missing parts supplied by reference TRBV7-9 and TRBJ2-1, is DTGVSQNPRHKITKRGQNVTFRCDPISEHNRLYWYRQTLGQGPEFLTYFQNEAQLEKSRLLSDRFSAERPKGSFSTLEIQRTEQGDSAMYLCASSPWDSEGDEQFFGPGTRLTVL.

Only one count was recorded for this clone. This chain connects TRBV28 to TRBJ1-2; D is perhaps TRBD1 (5 bases). This CDR3 has 13 residues. Germline lookup yields CDR1 MDHEN and CDR2 SYDVKM. The V end lost 3 bases, the J end lost 4 bases, and 9 bases lay between the germline ends. The CDR3 region is CASSLGRSYGYTF. The CDR3 DNA sequence: TGTGCCAGCAGTTTGGGGCGGTCCTATGGCTACACCTTC.

J is TRBJ2-7 and V is TRBV2; D assignment may be TRBD1 or TRBD2 (5 bases each). Trimming stripped 5 bases from V and 5 bases from J, with 16 bases between. Germline V CDR1 and CDR2: SNHLY, FYNNEI. The CDR3 is 14 amino acids. The CDR3 is CASSPGPPPDEQYV. CDR3 in DNA: TGTGCCAGCAGTCCGGGACCGCCGCCCGACGAGCAGTACGTC.

The rearrangement links TRBV27 to TRBJ1-1; 7 bases fit TRBD1. CDR3 length: 14 amino acids. Trimming at V came to 0 bases and at J to 4 bases, leaving 2 bases not matched to a gene. Germline lookup yields CDR1 MNHEY and CDR2 SMNVEV (reference sequence). This CDR3 is CASSLSGGATEAFF. CDR3 sequence (DNA): TGTGCCAGCAGTTTATCAGGGGGCGCCACTGAAGCTTTCTTT.

J is TRBJ2-1 and V is TRBV5-1; 9 bases align to TRBD2. Looked up from germline, CDR1 is SGHRS and CDR2 is YFSETQ. The V and J ends lost 5 bases and 0 bases, in that order; junction bases with no gene match: 3. CDR3 length: 15 amino acids. CDR3 DNA sequence: TGCGCCAGCAGACTGGGACTAGCCTCCTACAATGAGCAGTTCTTC. Protein sequence: CASRLGLASYNEQFF. Complete variable domain (other parts from reference TRBV5-1 and TRBJ2-1): KAGVTQTPRYLIKTRGQQVTLSCSPISGHRSVSWYQQTPGQGLQFLFEYFSETQRNKGNFPGRFSGRQFSNSRSEMNVSTLELGDSALYLCASRLGLASYNEQFFGPGTRLTVL.

This clone was seen a few times. The chain employs TRBV27 and TRBJ2-2, with D possibly being TRBD1 (7 bases). Trimming cost V 5 bases and J 3 bases, with 13 bases left between them. CDR3 length: 15 amino acids. Germline CDR1 MNHEY, CDR2 SMNVEV (reference sequence). CDR3 nucleotides: TGTGCCAGCAGTAGGAGGGGGCAATACACCGGGGAGCTGTTTTTT. Translation: CASSRRGQYTGELFF.

Comments on this clone: Germline is not matched at one junction end, which may reflect a read error. The chain has TRBV19 and TRBJ1-1; maybe TRBD1 (5 bases). Germline assignment: CDR1 LNHDA and CDR2 SQIVND (reference sequence). CDR3 length: 13 amino acids. CDR3 region: CASTNWGNPEAFF. In DNA, the CDR3 is TGTGCCAGTACCAACTGGGGGAACCCTGAAGCTTTCTTT.

This sequence joins TRBV30 and TRBJ2-5; tentatively, D is TRBD2 (5 bases). The CDR3 consists of 15 residues. Germline V gives CDR1 GTSNPN, CDR2 SVGIG (reference sequence). V gave up 2 bases and J gave up 0 bases, with 13 bases separating them. The chain's CDR3 is CAWSPIKDYQETQYF. The CDR3 bases are TGTGCCTGGAGTCCGATAAAGGACTACCAAGAGACCCAGTACTTC.

The rearrangement links TRBV6-1 to TRBJ2-1, with 9 bases that match TRBD1. Germline trimming cut 4 bases from V and 5 bases from J; bases unmatched to any gene: 6. The CDR3 is made up of 15 amino acids. CDR1 is MNHNS and CDR2 is SASEGT in the germline V gene. CDR3 bases: TGTGCCAGCAGTGTGGGACAGGGTCCCCACAATGAGCAGTTCTTC. It codes for CASSVGQGPHNEQFF.